Listed below are T cell receptor beta chains from one sample, sequenced in a study of blood T cell repertoires in COVID-19. Only in-frame clones appear in the TCRdb table, and some are missing; sequencing was by immunoSEQ multiplex PCR. The sample includes 150,000 to 200,000 clones, approximately 82% of them seen just once. Material: peripheral blood. These receptors all stem from a human donor with acute or convalescent COVID-19. The donor label of this sample is uncertain. Each CDR3 is given with its conserved first and last residue. Fields, in order: CDR3 protein, CDR3 DNA, D gene, CDR3 length, clone size, J gene, V gene. D genes are given only for firm matches. Size tells how often a clone was seen (once, few, many) or the class of an expanded clone, and some rows leave it out.

CDR3aa: CASSLEVDQPQHF
CDR3nt: TGTGCCAGCAGCTTAGAGGTAGATCAGCCCCAGCATTTT
d_gene: NA
len: 13
abundance: NA
j_gene: TRBJ1-5
v_gene: TRBV11-2

CDR3aa: CASTAGEYEQYF
CDR3nt: TGTGCCAGCACTGCGGGAGAATACGAGCAGTACTTC
d_gene: TRBD2
len: 12
abundance: NA
j_gene: TRBJ2-7
v_gene: TRBV28

CDR3aa: CASSPQRGEYNEQFF
CDR3nt: TGTGCCAGCAGCCCCCAGCGGGGGGAGTACAATGAGCAGTTCTTC
d_gene: TRBD2
len: 15
abundance: NA
j_gene: TRBJ2-1
v_gene: TRBV4-2

CDR3aa: CASSLMRDRDGVYGYTF
CDR3nt: TGTGCCAGCAGTTTAATGCGCGACAGGGACGGCGTCTATGGCTACACCTTC
d_gene: TRBD1
len: 17
abundance: NA
j_gene: TRBJ1-2
v_gene: TRBV28

CDR3aa: CSVEGLAGLPSRNNEQFF
CDR3nt: TGCAGCGTTGAAGGTCTAGCGGGACTGCCATCTCGAAACAATGAGCAGTTCTTC
d_gene: TRBD2
len: 18
abundance: NA
j_gene: TRBJ2-1
v_gene: TRBV29-1

CDR3aa: CASSKGTSGSYNEQFF
CDR3nt: TGTGCCAGCAGCAAAGGGACTAGCGGCTCCTACAATGAGCAGTTCTTC
d_gene: TRBD2
len: 16
abundance: NA
j_gene: TRBJ2-1
v_gene: TRBV5-4

CDR3aa: CASSLKGQGNTIYF
CDR3nt: TGTGCCAGCAGCCTTAAGGGACAGGGAAACACCATATATTTT
d_gene: TRBD1
len: 14
abundance: NA
j_gene: TRBJ1-3
v_gene: TRBV7-2

CDR3aa: CASSEGLAEASSYEQYF
CDR3nt: TGTGCCAGCAGTGAAGGACTAGCGGAGGCCAGCTCCTACGAGCAGTACTTC
d_gene: TRBD2
len: 17
abundance: NA
j_gene: TRBJ2-7
v_gene: TRBV6-1

CDR3aa: CASSVAGRAYNEQFF
CDR3nt: TGTGCCAGCAGCGTAGCCGGGAGGGCCTACAATGAGCAGTTCTTC
d_gene: TRBD2
len: 15
abundance: NA
j_gene: TRBJ2-1
v_gene: TRBV9

CDR3aa: CASSEPGDTQYF
CDR3nt: TGCGCCAGCAGTGAGCCGGGAGATACGCAGTATTTT
d_gene: NA
len: 12
abundance: few
j_gene: TRBJ2-3
v_gene: TRBV10-1

CDR3aa: CASSFRASLYEQYF
CDR3nt: TGCGCCAGCAGCTTTCGGGCTAGCCTCTACGAGCAGTACTTC
d_gene: NA
len: 14
abundance: NA
j_gene: TRBJ2-7
v_gene: TRBV5-1

CDR3aa: CASSEEAAYTQYF
CDR3nt: TGTGCCAGCAGTGAGGAGGCCGCATATACGCAGTATTTT
d_gene: NA
len: 13
abundance: NA
j_gene: TRBJ2-3
v_gene: TRBV2

CDR3aa: CASSPRTTGGAQLFF
CDR3nt: TGTGCCAGTAGTCCCCGAACCACAGGTGGGGCCCAACTGTTTTTT
d_gene: NA
len: 15
abundance: NA
j_gene: TRBJ1-4
v_gene: TRBV19

CDR3aa: CAISEAGLATDTQYF
CDR3nt: TGTGCCATCAGTGAGGCGGGACTAGCGACAGATACGCAGTATTTT
d_gene: TRBD2
len: 15
abundance: NA
j_gene: TRBJ2-3
v_gene: TRBV10-3

CDR3aa: CASSPGQGAGDTQYF
CDR3nt: TGTGCCAGCAGCCCGGGACAGGGGGCCGGAGATACGCAGTATTTT
d_gene: TRBD1
len: 15
abundance: NA
j_gene: TRBJ2-3
v_gene: TRBV11-3

CDR3aa: CASSLKGRGGEPCFPLHF
CDR3nt: TGTGCCAGCAGCTTAAAAGGGAGGGGGGGGGAGCCCTGCTTCCCCCTCCACTTT
d_gene: NA
len: 18
abundance: once
j_gene: TRBJ1-6
v_gene: TRBV7-3

CDR3aa: CASSGGLAGKSSSYNEQFF
CDR3nt: TGTGCCAGCAGTGGGGGACTAGCGGGAAAGAGCAGCTCCTACAATGAGCAGTTCTTC
d_gene: TRBD2
len: 19
abundance: few
j_gene: TRBJ2-1
v_gene: TRBV6-1

CDR3aa: CASSLDTSGRVQETQYF
CDR3nt: TGCGCCAGCAGCTTGGACACTAGCGGGAGGGTCCAAGAGACCCAGTACTTC
d_gene: TRBD2
len: 17
abundance: NA
j_gene: TRBJ2-5
v_gene: TRBV5-1

CDR3aa: CASSRGTGDFPEAFF
CDR3nt: TGCGCCAGCAGCAGAGGGACAGGGGATTTCCCTGAAGCTTTCTTT
d_gene: TRBD1
len: 15
abundance: NA
j_gene: TRBJ1-1
v_gene: TRBV5-1

CDR3aa: CASSPGSGANTEAFF
CDR3nt: TGTGCCAGCTCACCAGGGTCAGGGGCAAACACTGAAGCTTTCTTT
d_gene: NA
len: 15
abundance: NA
j_gene: TRBJ1-1
v_gene: TRBV18

CDR3aa: CASSLRAGAFTGELFF
CDR3nt: TGTGCCAGCAGCTTGAGGGCGGGAGCGTTCACCGGGGAGCTGTTTTTT
d_gene: TRBD2
len: 16
abundance: NA
j_gene: TRBJ2-2
v_gene: TRBV5-4

CDR3aa: CASSLSASGGLYEQYF
CDR3nt: TGTGCCAGCTCGCTCTCAGCCAGCGGAGGGCTCTACGAGCAGTACTTC
d_gene: NA
len: 16
abundance: NA
j_gene: TRBJ2-7
v_gene: TRBV18

CDR3aa: CASSLDSSEKLFF
CDR3nt: TGCGCCAGCAGCTTGGACTCTTCTGAAAAACTGTTTTTT
d_gene: NA
len: 13
abundance: NA
j_gene: TRBJ1-4
v_gene: TRBV5-1

CDR3aa: CASSSGLYTQYF
CDR3nt: TGTGCCAGCAGTTCCGGACTTTATACGCAGTATTTT
d_gene: NA
len: 12
abundance: NA
j_gene: TRBJ2-3
v_gene: TRBV2

CDR3aa: CASSRGTSEAFF
CDR3nt: TGTGCCAGCAGCCGGGGGACTTCTGAAGCTTTCTTT
d_gene: NA
len: 12
abundance: NA
j_gene: TRBJ1-1
v_gene: TRBV3-1/TRBV3-2

CDR3aa: CASSSGWNYGYTF
CDR3nt: TGTGCCAGCAGCTCAGGATGGAACTATGGCTACACCTTC
d_gene: NA
len: 13
abundance: NA
j_gene: TRBJ1-2
v_gene: TRBV5-8

CDR3aa: CASRTSGSVETQYF
CDR3nt: TGTGCCAGTAGGACTAGCGGGAGTGTAGAGACCCAGTACTTC
d_gene: TRBD2
len: 14
abundance: NA
j_gene: TRBJ2-5
v_gene: TRBV19

CDR3aa: CAWSPGQGVFTGGTEAFF
CDR3nt: TGTGCCTGGAGTCCTGGGCAGGGCGTCTTTACGGGTGGCACTGAAGCTTTCTTT
d_gene: NA
len: 18
abundance: NA
j_gene: TRBJ1-1
v_gene: TRBV30

CDR3aa: CASSSPGTRTYNEQFF
CDR3nt: TGTGCCAGCAGCTCCCCCGGGACTAGAACCTACAATGAGCAGTTCTTC
d_gene: TRBD2
len: 16
abundance: NA
j_gene: TRBJ2-1
v_gene: TRBV7-3

CDR3aa: CASRGGELWGNTIYF
CDR3nt: TGTGCCAGCAGGGGAGGGGAGTTGTGGGGAAACACCATATATTTT
d_gene: NA
len: 15
abundance: NA
j_gene: TRBJ1-3
v_gene: TRBV28

CDR3aa: CASSPRAGGAYNEQFF
CDR3nt: TGTGCCAGCAGCCCCAGAGCGGGAGGTGCCTACAATGAGCAGTTCTTC
d_gene: TRBD2
len: 16
abundance: NA
j_gene: TRBJ2-1
v_gene: TRBV11-2

CDR3aa: CAWRGGLAPVNEQFF
CDR3nt: TGTGCCTGGAGAGGGGGCCTAGCCCCAGTCAATGAGCAGTTCTTC
d_gene: TRBD1
len: 15
abundance: NA
j_gene: TRBJ2-1
v_gene: TRBV30

CDR3aa: CASRLPTSDNEQFF
CDR3nt: TGTGCAAGTCGTCTACCGACTTCGGATAATGAGCAGTTCTTC
d_gene: NA
len: 14
abundance: NA
j_gene: TRBJ2-1
v_gene: TRBV12-2

CDR3aa: CASSVMNTEAFF
CDR3nt: TGTGCCAGCAGTGTAATGAACACTGAAGCTTTCTTT
d_gene: NA
len: 12
abundance: NA
j_gene: TRBJ1-1
v_gene: TRBV2

CDR3aa: CASSSLSGQGNQPQHF
CDR3nt: TGTGCCAGCAGTTCTCTCTCGGGACAGGGTAATCAGCCCCAGCATTTT
d_gene: TRBD1
len: 16
abundance: NA
j_gene: TRBJ1-5
v_gene: TRBV6-6

CDR3aa: CASSQSRASNIQYF
CDR3nt: TGTGCCAGCAGCCAATCCAGGGCATCGAACATTCAGTACTTC
d_gene: NA
len: 14
abundance: NA
j_gene: TRBJ2-4
v_gene: TRBV3-1/TRBV3-2

CDR3aa: CASSLAVGLAGGGQETQYF
CDR3nt: TGTGCCAGCAGCTTAGCGGTTGGACTAGCGGGAGGGGGCCAAGAGACCCAGTACTTC
d_gene: TRBD2
len: 19
abundance: NA
j_gene: TRBJ2-5
v_gene: TRBV7-2

CDR3aa: CAISRGLAGGPGELFF
CDR3nt: TGTGCCATCAGCAGGGGACTAGCGGGAGGTCCCGGGGAGCTGTTTTTT
d_gene: TRBD2
len: 16
abundance: NA
j_gene: TRBJ2-2
v_gene: TRBV10-3

CDR3aa: CASSPLAGAPLGETQYF
CDR3nt: TGTGCCAGCTCACCACTAGCGGGAGCCCCCCTTGGTGAGACCCAGTACTTC
d_gene: TRBD2
len: 17
abundance: NA
j_gene: TRBJ2-5
v_gene: TRBV18

CDR3aa: CASSLAGSMIAFF
CDR3nt: TGTGCCAGCAGCTTAGCCGGGAGTATGATAGCTTTCTTT
d_gene: NA
len: 13
abundance: once
j_gene: TRBJ1-1
v_gene: TRBV7-9